These 29 T cell receptor beta chains share one sample of origin, sequenced in a study of cytomegalovirus exposure and HLA in healthy donors. A multiplex PCR was run with 60 Vbeta primers and 13 Jbeta primers. The assay was immunoSEQ multiplex PCR, and TCRdb's table has in-frame clones only and misses some. The data contain about 210,000 clones, roughly 80% of them seen just once; the ten biggest clones take up 5.5% to 7.5%. Specimen: PBMCs. The receptors originated from a middle-aged man in good health and CMV-seropositive.

This clone was recorded a few times. The J gene is TRBJ2-7, the V gene TRBV18; D possibly corresponds to TRBD1 (6 bases). Trimming left V 3 bases short and J 0 bases short, with 15 bases between. CDR3 length: 16 residues. CDR1 and CDR2 (germline): KGHSH, LQKENI. The CDR3 reads CASSPGQLQTSYEQYV. CDR3 nucleotides: TGTGCCAGCTCACCCGGACAGTTGCAAACCTCCTACGAGCAGTACGTC.

The sample holds a few counts of this clone. The chain couples TRBV18 to TRBJ2-7; possibly TRBD1 for D (6 bases). V was clipped by 3 bases and J by 3 bases, with 6 bases between them. The CDR3 is 12 amino acids. Germline CDR1 KGHSH, CDR2 LQKENI. Here the CDR3 DNA reads TGTGCCAGCTCACCGGACAGCTACGAGCAGTACTTC. This sequence encodes CASSPDSYEQYF.

This chain connects TRBV15 to TRBJ1-4, with 9 nucleotides matching TRBD1. The ends lost 1 base at V and 7 bases at J; junction bases unmatched: 10. CDR1 is LNHNV and CDR2 is YYDKDF in the germline V gene (reference sequence). This CDR3 spans 17 amino acids. The CDR3 DNA reads as TGTGCCACCAGCAGAGGATCGACCGGGACAGGGATTGAAAAACTGTTTTTT. Residues: CATSRGSTGTGIEKLFF.

The genes are TRBV7-8 and TRBJ1-1, with 10 bases identical to TRBD1. V shed 5 bases, J shed 5 bases, and the junction held 5 bases outside the gene matches. CDR1 is SGHVS, CDR2 FQNEAQ, per germline. This CDR3 region has 14 residues. CDR3 sequence reads: CASSRGQGETEAFF. The CDR3 coding sequence is TGTGCCAGCAGCCGCGGACAGGGGGAAACTGAAGCTTTCTTT. Full variable domain (outside the CDR3, taken from reference TRBV7-8 and TRBJ1-1): GAGVSQSPRYKVAKRGQDVALRCDPISGHVSLFWYQQALGQGPEFLTYFQNEAQLDKSGLPSDRFFAERPEGSVSTLKIQRTQQEDSAVYLCASSRGQGETEAFFGQGTRLTVV.

The rearrangement joins TRBV29-1 to TRBJ1-2, with 9 bases aligning to TRBD1. With V trimmed by 5 bases and J by 3 bases, 4 bases remained unmatched. This CDR3 is built from 13 residues. The germline CDR1 and CDR2 sequences are SQVTM and ANQGSEA. CDR3 in amino acids: CSVLGQGDYGYTF. DNA for the CDR3: TGCAGCGTTCTGGGACAGGGCGACTATGGCTACACCTTC.

This chain uses TRBV5-1 with TRBJ1-1; a possible D gene is TRBD1 (6 bases). CDR3 length equals 14 residues. The V end lost 4 bases, the J end lost 0 bases, and 10 bases lay between the germline ends. Germline-derived CDR1 and CDR2 are SGHRS and YFSETQ. The CDR3 DNA sequence: TGCGCCAGCAGCCACGGGACAATGAACACTGAAGCTTTCTTT. Translated: CASSHGTMNTEAFF.

J is TRBJ2-1 and V is TRBV19, with 9 bases fitting TRBD2. Trimming took 3 bases from V and 0 from J; bases not matched to a gene: 12. Germline V CDR1 and CDR2: LNHDA, SQIVND (reference sequence). The CDR3 loop spans 19 amino acids. CDR3 nucleotide sequence: TGTGCCAGTAGTATGTTCAGCGGGAGGCCCCATAGCTCCTACAATGAGCAGTTCTTC. Its protein product is CASSMFSGRPHSSYNEQFF.

The chain combines TRBV2 with TRBJ1-5; D perhaps matches TRBD1 (5 bases). The CDR3 loop spans 14 amino acids. Germline lookup yields CDR1 SNHLY and CDR2 FYNNEI. Trimming removed 7 bases from V and 6 bases from J, with 16 bases in between. The CDR3 reads CASTENRGLQPQHF. Written as DNA, the CDR3 is TGTGCCAGCACCGAAAACCGGGGACTTCAGCCCCAGCATTTT.

The rearrangement uses TRBV6-1 and TRBJ2-7; possible D gene TRBD2, 6 bases. This CDR3 is 15 amino acids long. The germline CDR1 and CDR2 sequences are MNHNS and SASEGT. Between the trimmed V and J ends, which lost 11 bases and 1 base, there was a span of 21 bases. This chain's CDR3 is CAGGVSRTRSYEQYF. CDR3 in DNA: TGTGCCGGCGGGGTCTCGCGGACACGTTCCTACGAGCAGTACTTC.

The chain carries TRBV6-1 and TRBJ1-2; D might be TRBD1 (6 bases). Between the trimmed V and J ends, which lost 2 bases and 4 bases, there was a span of 14 bases. The length of the CDR3 is 15 residues. The germline CDR1 and CDR2 sequences are MNHNS and SASEGT. Here the CDR3 DNA reads TGTGCCAGCAGTGAACCATGGGGGACACTCTATGGCTACACCTTC. Translated, it gives CASSEPWGTLYGYTF.

The rearrangement uses TRBV5-1 and TRBJ2-7; TRBD2 matches 8 bases. V lost 5 bases, J lost 3 bases, and 4 bases stayed unmatched. The CDR3 runs to 13 residues. The germline gives CDR1 SGHRS, CDR2 YFSETQ. DNA of the CDR3: TGCGCCAGCAGACTAGCGGAAGGCTACGAGCAGTACTTC. Its translation is CASRLAEGYEQYF.

V is TRBV6-5 and J is TRBJ2-5, with D uncertain. This CDR3 comprises 15 residues. In germline, CDR1 is MNHEY, CDR2 SVGAGI. V lost 5 bases to trimming and J lost 5 bases, with 18 bases between them. This CDR3 reads CASSHTLPGGETQYF. The DNA for the CDR3 is TGTGCCAGCAGTCACACCCTGCCGGGTGGGGAGACCCAGTACTTC.

J is TRBJ1-5 and V is TRBV5-7; TRBD1 matches 8 bases. TRBV5-7 is noted as an ORF with a role that remains uncertain. V shed 0 bases and J 3 bases; nucleotides not matched to a gene: 8. The CDR3 covers 17 residues. For the CDR3, the DNA is TGTGCCAGCAGCTTGGCGGACAGGGCGCGGGACAATCAGCCCCAGCATTTT. Encoded protein: CASSLADRARDNQPQHF.

This clone came up once. This chain joins TRBV2 and TRBJ1-6; D unresolved. In germline, CDR1 is SNHLY, CDR2 FYNNEI. Trimming took 11 bases from V and 6 from J, leaving 8 bases between them. This CDR3 is 11 amino acids long. The CDR3 region is CAGRGNSPLHF. Here the CDR3 DNA reads TGTGCCGGACGGGGTAATTCACCCCTCCACTTT.

The chain joins TRBV6-4 to TRBJ2-1; 7 bases are a match to TRBD2. V lost 3 bases to trimming and J lost 6 bases; unmatched junction nucleotides: 5. The germline CDR1 and CDR2 sequences are MRHNA and SNTAGT. The CDR3 sequence is 14 residues long. The CDR3 reads CASSEHGEGNEQFF. The DNA of the CDR3 is TGTGCCAGCAGTGAGCACGGGGAGGGCAATGAGCAGTTCTTC.

V gene TRBV11-3 combines with J gene TRBJ2-5; TRBD2 aligns across 10 bases. From germline, CDR1 is SGHNT and CDR2 YENEEA. This CDR3 contains 16 residues. The J segment lost 4 bases and the V segment lost 6 bases, leaving 11 bases of the junction unmatched. CDR3 in amino acids: CASSSSPLAGVETQYF. In DNA form, the CDR3 reads TGTGCCAGCAGTTCCTCCCCTCTAGCGGGAGTAGAGACCCAGTACTTC.

This rearrangement joins TRBV15 to TRBJ2-1, with 11 bases that match TRBD2. Germline V gene data show CDR1 as LNHNV and CDR2 as YYDKDF (reference sequence). Germline trimming cut 4 bases from V and 5 bases from J; bases unmatched to any gene: 4. The CDR3 extends over 15 amino acids. For the CDR3, the DNA is TGTGCCACCAGCAAGACTAGCGGGGCCAACAATGAGCAGTTCTTC. Residues: CATSKTSGANNEQFF.

The genes are TRBV25-1 and TRBJ2-2; 9 bases are a match to TRBD2. The J segment lost 3 bases and the V segment lost 7 bases, leaving 6 bases of the junction unmatched. The CDR3 runs to 15 residues. Germline CDR1 reads MGHDK; CDR2 reads SYGVNS. CDR3 in DNA: TGTGCCAGCAAAGGAGCGGGAGGAGACACCGGGGAGCTGTTTTTT. Residues: CASKGAGGDTGELFF.

The chain couples TRBV7-9 to TRBJ2-5; 8 positions agree with TRBD1. CDR1 is SEHNR and CDR2 is FQNEAQ in the germline V gene (reference sequence). This CDR3 is 15 amino acids long. V lost 4 bases and J lost 1; bases outside the gene matches: 5. CDR3 residues: CASSSRGQVQETQYF. CDR3 DNA: TGTGCCAGCAGCTCCCGGGGACAGGTCCAAGAGACCCAGTACTTC.

The chain carries TRBV7-8 and TRBJ2-3; no firm D call. The V and J ends lost 8 bases and 2 bases respectively, with 11 bases between them. Per the germline V gene, CDR1 is SGHVS and CDR2 is FQNEAQ. The CDR3 is 13 amino acids. CDR3 sequence (DNA): TGTGCCAGCGGGCTGAGCTACACAGATACGCAGTATTTT. This sequence encodes CASGLSYTDTQYF.

The V call is TRBV18, the J call TRBJ1-5; 7 bases are shared with TRBD1. The CDR3 sequence is 15 residues long. Germline values: CDR1 KGHSH, CDR2 LQKENI. The junction had 8 bases not matched to a gene; V was cut back by 6 bases and J by 3 bases. CDR3 nucleotides: TGTGCCAGCTCCTCGATCCAGGGGGACAATCAGCCCCAGCATTTT. This translates into CASSSIQGDNQPQHF.

J is TRBJ2-7 and V is TRBV13; D is possibly TRBD1 (6 bases). Germline CDR1 is PRHDT and CDR2 is FYEKMQ (reference sequence). CDR3 length: 13 amino acids. V lost 7 bases to trimming and J lost 0 bases, with 10 bases between them. The CDR3 region is CASTDRSSYEQYF. The CDR3 DNA reads as TGTGCCAGCACTGACAGGAGCTCCTACGAGCAGTACTTC. Full variable domain (outside the CDR3, taken from reference TRBV13 and TRBJ2-7): AAGVIQSPRHLIKEKRETATLKCYPIPRHDTVYWYQQGPGQDPQFLISFYEKMQSDKGSIPDRFSAQQFSDYHSELNMSSLELGDSALYFCASTDRSSYEQYFGPGTRLTVT.

This clone has just one count. This rearrangement joins TRBV5-6 to TRBJ2-5; TRBD1 aligns across 7 bases. V shed 3 bases, J shed 2 bases, and the junction held 4 bases outside the gene matches. The germline gives CDR1 SGHDT, CDR2 YYEEEE. This CDR3 comprises 14 residues. CDR3 in amino acids: CASSYPGQQETQYF. CDR3 nucleotide sequence: TGTGCCAGCAGCTACCCGGGACAGCAAGAGACCCAGTACTTC.

The chain uses TRBV20-1 and TRBJ2-7; no definite D call. The CDR3 is 11 residues long. V lost 5 bases and J 2 bases, leaving 7 bases between the germline ends. Germline loops: CDR1 DFQATT, CDR2 SNEGSKA (reference sequence). The CDR3 nucleotides are TGCAGTGCTGGCGGTGCCTACGAGCAGTACGTC. This sequence encodes CSAGGAYEQYV.

The genes are TRBV5-6 and TRBJ1-1; D may be TRBD1 (6 bases). The CDR3 sequence is 13 residues long. From germline, CDR1 is SGHDT and CDR2 YYEEEE. The V and J ends lost 1 base and 11 bases respectively, with 15 bases between them. Here the CDR3 reads CASSLRQGIEAFF. CDR3 bases: TGTGCCAGCAGCTTGCGGCAGGGGATTGAGGCTTTCTTT.

The chain's CDR3 is CASSYLAGATGELFF. CDR3 sequence (DNA): TGTGCCAGCAGCTACTTAGCGGGAGCTACCGGGGAGCTGTTTTTT. J is TRBJ2-2 and V is TRBV7-3, with TRBD2 matching over 9 bases. This CDR3 has 15 residues. CDR1 is SGHTA, CDR2 FQGTGA, per germline. With V trimmed by 4 bases and J by 5 bases, 5 bases remained unmatched.

Regarding this clone: Germline is not matched at one junction end, which may reflect a read error. The J gene is TRBJ2-3, the V gene TRBV13; perhaps TRBD2 as D (6 bases). Germline V lookup: CDR1 PRHDT, CDR2 FYEKMQ (reference sequence). The CDR3 covers 13 residues. This CDR3 is CACSARLEATQYF. CDR3 DNA: TGTGCCTGCAGCGCCAGACTAGAGGCTACGCAGTATTTT.

The chain links TRBV6-1 to TRBJ1-5, with 7 bases matching TRBD1. CDR1 and CDR2 from the germline V gene are MNHNS and SASEGT. The trim removed 6 bases at V and 7 bases at J, leaving 6 bases unmatched. The CDR3 spans 13 residues. The CDR3 loop reads CASRRQGDQPQHF. Written as DNA, the CDR3 is TGTGCCAGCAGGAGACAGGGTGACCAGCCCCAGCATTTT.

The J gene is TRBJ2-7, the V gene TRBV6-1; possible D gene TRBD1, 6 bases. Looked up from germline, CDR1 is MNHNS and CDR2 is SASEGT. Trimming took 6 bases from V and 1 from J, leaving 16 bases between them. The CDR3 is 15 amino acids. The CDR3 loop is CASRVRGRASYEQYF. Here the CDR3 DNA reads TGTGCCAGCAGGGTTAGGGGGAGAGCTTCCTACGAGCAGTACTTC.